Below, one T cell receptor beta chain is given with its context. What it recognizes is unknown. This entry belongs to a study of beta chain features in type 1 diabetes. Reverse transcription of all isolated RNA meant that expressed TCRB transcripts were sequenced. Using immunoSEQ multiplex PCR, the repertoire was profiled, and TCRdb retains in-frame clones only, with some absent. The table has 150,000 to 200,000 clones, approximately 13% seen once. Study results and caveats: VDJ junctions sequenced from type 1 diabetes patients showed fewer insertions and more deletions.

This CDR3 spans 13 amino acids. In germline, CDR1 is LGHNT, CDR2 FRNRAP. Trimming removed 6 bases from V and 1 base from J, with 9 bases in between. This TCR came from a woman younger than 35 in good health. The sequenced sample consisted of central memory CD4+ T cells from blood. The chain employs TRBV12-5 and TRBJ1-1, with D perhaps TRBD1 (6 bases). The DNA of the CDR3 is TGTGCTAGTGGCCCGACAGGGAACACTGAAGCTTTCTTT. Translated: CASGPTGNTEAFF.